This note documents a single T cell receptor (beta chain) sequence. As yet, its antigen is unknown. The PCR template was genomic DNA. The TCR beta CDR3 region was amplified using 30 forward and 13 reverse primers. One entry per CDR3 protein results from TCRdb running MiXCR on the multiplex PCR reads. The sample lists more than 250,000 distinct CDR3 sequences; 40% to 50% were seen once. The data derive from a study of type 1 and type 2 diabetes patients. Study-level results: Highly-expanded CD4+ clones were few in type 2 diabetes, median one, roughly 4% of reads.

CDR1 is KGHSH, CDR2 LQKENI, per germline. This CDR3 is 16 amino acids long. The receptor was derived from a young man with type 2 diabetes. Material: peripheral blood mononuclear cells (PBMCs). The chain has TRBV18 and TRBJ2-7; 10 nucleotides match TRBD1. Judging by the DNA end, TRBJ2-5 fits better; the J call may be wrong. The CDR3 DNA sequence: TGTGCCAGCTCACTCATCGACAGGGGGCTTGGGGAGACCCAGTACTTC. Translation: CASSLIDRGLGETQYF.